Below are 17 T cell receptor beta chains sequenced from a single sample in a study of identifying expanded T cells in peripheral blood. Clones were sequenced by immunoSEQ multiplex PCR, and TCRdb holds only the in-frame ones, with some missing. The sample gives approximately 110,000 clones, around 89% of which show up once; approximately 16% is in the top ten. Sample: blood. The source of these receptors is a person between 18 and 75 years old in good health.

This chain uses TRBV28 with TRBJ2-7; the D gene is possibly TRBD1 (6 bases). Per germline, CDR1 MDHEN and CDR2 SYDVKM. Trimming took 10 bases from V and 2 from J, leaving 15 bases between them. CDR3 length: 13 residues. The CDR3 spells CATRSGQTYEQYF. The DNA for the CDR3 is TGTGCCACCCGTTCCGGACAGACCTACGAGCAGTACTTC.

V gene TRBV7-9 combines with J gene TRBJ2-5, with unresolved D. The germline V gene encodes CDR1 SEHNR and CDR2 FQNEAQ (reference sequence). The CDR3 loop spans 12 amino acids. The ends were cut back, 7 bases at V and 6 bases at J, with 12 bases in the middle. For the CDR3, the DNA is TGTGCCAGCACCCTTTACGAGAAGACCCAGTACTTC. Amino acid sequence: CASTLYEKTQYF.

The genes are TRBV7-2 and TRBJ2-7; a weak D match, TRBD2 (5 bases). From germline, CDR1 is SGHTA and CDR2 FQGNSA. V was shortened by 5 bases and J by 0 bases, with 14 bases between the two germline ends. CDR3 size: 15 residues. The CDR3 DNA sequence: TGTGCCAGCAGCGTATACATTGGGAGCTCCTACGAGCAGTACTTC. Translating gives CASSVYIGSSYEQYF.

This clone was seen at least ten times. The chain couples TRBV28 to TRBJ1-2; D is unclear. Germline-derived CDR1 and CDR2 are MDHEN and SYDVKM. V was pared by 7 bases and J by 7 bases, with 16 bases between. The CDR3 is made up of 13 amino acids. CDR3 bases: TGTGCCAGCACTCTGCCGGGCGGAGGTGGCTACACCTTC. This gives the protein CASTLPGGGGYTF.

The CDR3 coding sequence is TGTGCCAGCTCACCCTACAGCGGGCCTAATGAAAAACTGTTTTTT. Translated: CASSPYSGPNEKLFF. This sequence joins TRBV18 and TRBJ1-4; D uncertain. Germline CDR1 reads KGHSH; CDR2 reads LQKENI. The CDR3 runs 15 residues. Trimming shortened V by 3 bases and J by 3 bases, and 11 bases separated the two germline ends.

This chain connects TRBV15 to TRBJ2-5; no clear D. This CDR3 comprises 12 residues. Trimming took 0 bases from V and 4 from J, leaving 3 bases between them. Germline V gene sequence: CDR1 LNHNV, CDR2 YYDKDF (reference sequence). This CDR3 is CATSRERETQYF. In DNA, the CDR3 is TGTGCCACCAGCAGAGAGCGAGAGACCCAGTACTTC.

The chain carries TRBV5-1 and TRBJ1-2; 7 nucleotides agree with TRBD1. CDR3 length equals 15 residues. The trim removed 3 bases at V and 2 bases at J, leaving 7 bases unmatched. Germline values: CDR1 SGHRS, CDR2 YFSETQ. Here the CDR3 DNA reads TGCGCCAGCAGCTCGGGACAGATCCCAAACTATGGCTACACCTTC. Its translation is CASSSGQIPNYGYTF. Full variable domain (remainder filled in from reference TRBV5-1 and TRBJ1-2): KAGVTQTPRYLIKTRGQQVTLSCSPISGHRSVSWYQQTPGQGLQFLFEYFSETQRNKGNFPGRFSGRQFSNSRSEMNVSTLELGDSALYLCASSSGQIPNYGYTFGSGTRLTVV.

The J gene is TRBJ2-3, the V gene TRBV21-1; the table's TRBD1 call for D was not verified on the DNA. TRBV21-1 constitutes a pseudogene. The CDR3 has 15 residues. CDR3 protein: CASSPRQGGTDTQYF. The CDR3 DNA reads as TGTGCCAGCAGCCCGCGACAGGGGGGCACAGATACGCAGTATTTT.

This clone was observed a single time. CDR3 sequence reads: CASSLGSGANVLTF. The CDR3 DNA sequence: TGTGCCAGCAGCCTCGGCTCTGGGGCCAACGTCCTGACTTTC. V is TRBV13 and J is TRBJ2-6; D gene ambiguous. The CDR3 loop spans 14 amino acids. V shed 5 bases and J shed 0 bases, with 5 bases lying between them. Germline-derived CDR1 and CDR2 are PRHDT and FYEKMQ (reference sequence).

The chain recombines TRBV6-5 with TRBJ2-4; D perhaps matches TRBD2 (5 bases). Germline-derived CDR1 and CDR2 are MNHEY and SVGAGI. V lost 5 bases to trimming and J lost 8 bases, with 16 bases between them. CDR3 length equals 14 residues. CDR3 coding DNA: TGTGCCAGCAGTCCGGGAATTTTTGGGGACATTCAGTACTTC. Protein: CASSPGIFGDIQYF.

The chain is built from TRBV11-2 and TRBJ1-2, with a possible D match to TRBD1 (5 bases). The germline V gene encodes CDR1 SGHAT and CDR2 FQNNGV. Trimming shortened V by 1 base and J by 3 bases, and 12 bases separated the two germline ends. The CDR3 has 15 residues. The CDR3, as DNA: TGTGCCAGCAGCTTAGGCGCAGGGTGGGACTATGGCTACACCTTC. Translated, it gives CASSLGAGWDYGYTF.

The genes are TRBV11-2 and TRBJ2-1; 7 bases line up with TRBD1. The CDR3 length is 19 residues. CDR1 and CDR2 (germline): SGHAT, FQNNGV. The junction had 21 bases not matched to a gene; V was cut back by 1 base and J by 9 bases. The CDR3 region has the DNA TGTGCCAGCAGCTTAGTCAACAGGGGCCCCACCCGTTCCGTGAGTGAGCAGTTCTTC. Its translation is CASSLVNRGPTRSVSEQFF.

This chain uses TRBV15 with TRBJ2-7, with D hard to call. There are 13 residues in the CDR3. Germline CDR1 and CDR2: LNHNV and YYDKDF (reference sequence). Trimming removed 0 bases from V and 3 bases from J, with 6 bases in between. CDR3 sequence reads: CATSRDVLYEQYF. The CDR3 DNA is TGTGCCACCAGCAGAGATGTACTCTACGAGCAGTACTTC.

V and J are TRBV6-5 and TRBJ2-5; tentatively, D is TRBD2 (5 bases). CDR1 is MNHEY, CDR2 SVGAGI, per germline. With 6 bases removed from V and 2 bases from J, the gap between germline ends came to 16 bases. CDR3 length: 15 amino acids. CDR3 region: CASSQPGRGQETQYF. DNA for the CDR3: TGTGCCAGCAGCCAGCCCGGTCGGGGTCAAGAGACCCAGTACTTC.

The chain combines TRBV6-5 with TRBJ1-2; D is perhaps TRBD1 (5 bases). V was clipped by 4 bases and J by 2 bases, with 11 bases between them. CDR3 size: 14 residues. Germline V gene sequence: CDR1 MNHEY, CDR2 SVGAGI. The CDR3 spells CASSSPQGNYGYTF. In DNA form, the CDR3 reads TGTGCCAGCAGTTCCCCCCAGGGAAACTATGGCTACACCTTC.

The chain employs TRBV18 and TRBJ1-2; tentative D call: TRBD1 (5 bases). Trimming took 2 bases from V and 8 from J, leaving 12 bases between them. Germline V gene sequence: CDR1 KGHSH, CDR2 LQKENI. CDR3 length: 13 amino acids. The CDR3 spells CASSPGGSHGYTF. Written as DNA, the CDR3 is TGTGCCAGCTCACCAGGGGGATCCCACGGCTACACCTTC.

The gene calls are TRBV2 and TRBJ1-1; 12 bases agree with TRBD1. Germline-derived CDR1 and CDR2 are SNHLY and FYNNEI. J lost 5 bases, V lost 6 bases, and 4 bases had no gene match. The CDR3 is 14 residues long. This chain's CDR3 is CASSSGQGATEAFF. In DNA, the CDR3 is TGTGCCAGCAGCTCGGGACAGGGGGCGACTGAAGCTTTCTTT.